This TCR beta chain was recorded in a study of T-cell memory formation after mild COVID-19. Germline V gives CDR1 SGDLS, CDR2 YYNGEE. V was shortened by 0 bases and J by 3 bases, with 6 bases between the two germline ends. The CDR3 is made up of 13 amino acids. One entry per CDR3 protein, called by TCRdb with MiXCR from the 5' RACE reads. Of fewer than 700,000 distinct CDR3 sequences in the sample, about 20% are singletons; the top ten hold 7% to 9%. The sequencing input was PBMCs or a T cell subset sorted from them (not recorded which). The origin of this receptor is an adult woman who had mild COVID-19 (a few samples of this study predate the infection). Cell type and time point are not known. The chain couples TRBV9 to TRBJ1-1; D unresolved. The CDR3 region has the DNA TGTGCCAGCAGCGTAGTCCCTGACACTGAAGCTTTCTTT. Its translation is CASSVVPDTEAFF.